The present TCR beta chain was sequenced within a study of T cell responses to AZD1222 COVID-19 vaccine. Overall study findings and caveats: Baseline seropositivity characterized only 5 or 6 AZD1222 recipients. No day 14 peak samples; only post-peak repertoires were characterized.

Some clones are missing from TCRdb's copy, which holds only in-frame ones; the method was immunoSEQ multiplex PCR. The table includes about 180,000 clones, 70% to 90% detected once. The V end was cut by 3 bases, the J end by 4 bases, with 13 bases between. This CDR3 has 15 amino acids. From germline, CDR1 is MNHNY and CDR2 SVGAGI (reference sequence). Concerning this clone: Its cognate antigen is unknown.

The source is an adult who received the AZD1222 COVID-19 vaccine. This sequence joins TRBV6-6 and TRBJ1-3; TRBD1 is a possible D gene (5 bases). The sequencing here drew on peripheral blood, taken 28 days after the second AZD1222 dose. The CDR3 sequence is CASSYQSGTGNTIYF. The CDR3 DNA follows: TGTGCCAGCAGTTATCAGTCGGGGACCGGAAACACCATATATTTT.